The clone carrying this T cell receptor beta chain was counted at least ten times. This sample is drawn from a study of T cells in Graves' hyperthyroidism and ophthalmopathy. Germline CDR1 is MNHEY and CDR2 is SVGEGT. The CDR3 extends over 14 amino acids. V was trimmed by 7 bases and J by 2 bases, leaving 14 bases between them. Stability of Graves' hyperthyroidism was defined as absent ophthalmopathy progression within 18 months. Exclusions: uncontrolled infection, other autoimmune disease, pregnancy, lactation. The source material, RNA transcripts, was used to amplify TCR beta CDR3 regions. The TCR CDR3 was amplified in a first-round RT-PCR using the HTBI primer set. Each CDR3 protein gets one entry after TCRdb re-called the multiplex PCR reads with MiXCR. The sample records some 620,000 distinct CDR3 sequences, roughly 17% being singletons.

This TCR came from a woman in her 30s with Graves' hyperthyroidism. The V gene is TRBV6-2 or TRBV6-3, the J gene TRBJ2-5; D may match TRBD1 or TRBD2 (5 bases each). Sequencing was carried out using blood. The CDR3 region has the DNA TGTGCCAGCACCATTATGGGACCACAAGAGACCCAGTACTTC. Translation gives CASTIMGPQETQYF.